The 29 T cell receptor beta chains below come from one sample, sequenced in a study of T cells in narcolepsy. Only in-frame clones appear in the TCRdb table, and some are missing; sequencing was by immunoSEQ multiplex PCR. The table lists 20,000 to 25,000 clones, about 81% of them singletons, with around 3.9% in the top ten. The sequenced sample was memory (CD45RA-) CD4+ T cells from blood. The receptor set was obtained from a human donor in good health.

V usage is TRBV20-1 and J usage is TRBJ1-1, with D possibly TRBD1 on 5 matching bases. The germline CDR1 and CDR2 sequences are DFQATT and SNEGSKA (reference sequence). Trimming shortened V by 0 bases and J by 11 bases, and 10 bases separated the two germline ends. The CDR3 contains 11 residues. CDR3 nucleotide sequence: TGCAGTGCTAGAGATGCGTGGGGGGCTTTCTTT. Translated, it gives CSARDAWGAFF.

V and J are TRBV11-3 and TRBJ2-7; unclear D gene. Germline V gene data show CDR1 as SGHNT and CDR2 as YENEEA. V was pared by 0 bases and J by 1 base, with 7 bases between. This CDR3 contains 14 residues. The CDR3 DNA reads TGTGCCAGCAGCTTAGATTCAAGGTCCTACGAGCAGTACTTC. It codes for CASSLDSRSYEQYF.

V usage is TRBV6-6 and J usage is TRBJ2-7; 10 bases agree with TRBD1. This CDR3 spans 16 amino acids. The J segment lost 0 bases and the V segment lost 6 bases, leaving 8 bases of the junction unmatched. Germline V lookup: CDR1 MNHNY, CDR2 SVGAGI (reference sequence). CDR3: CASRRQGAGRSYEQYF. The CDR3 region has the DNA TGTGCCAGCAGGAGACAGGGGGCAGGGCGCTCCTACGAGCAGTACTTC.

This clone was seen a few times. As DNA, the CDR3 is TGTGCCAGCAGTGCCGGGGGTTTTACTGAAGCTTTCTTT. This translates into CASSAGGFTEAFF. The J gene is TRBJ1-1, the V gene TRBV6-1; maybe TRBD1 (5 bases). Germline CDR1 and CDR2: MNHNS and SASEGT. Trimming pared 4 bases from V and 5 bases from J, leaving 11 bases between. The CDR3 is made up of 13 amino acids.

This sequence joins TRBV5-1 and TRBJ1-1; tentative D call: TRBD1 (6 bases). The V gene lost 5 bases and the J gene lost 1 base, with 9 bases spanning the gap. The length of the CDR3 is 13 residues. CDR1 SGHRS and CDR2 YFSETQ come from the germline V gene. The CDR3 is CASRETGNTEAFF. The CDR3 DNA reads as TGCGCCAGCAGAGAGACAGGGAACACTGAAGCTTTCTTT.

The chain is built from TRBV5-8 and TRBJ1-6; the D is unclear. The CDR3 runs to 16 residues. From germline, CDR1 is SGHTS and CDR2 YDEGEE. V gave up 5 bases and J gave up 0 bases, with 12 bases separating them. The chain's CDR3 is CASRALVSSYNSPLHF. The CDR3 nucleotides are TGTGCCAGCAGGGCGCTGGTGAGCTCCTATAATTCACCCCTCCACTTT. Looking up the rest from reference TRBV5-8 and TRBJ1-6 gives the full variable domain: EAGVTQSPTHLIKTRGQQATLRCSPISGHTSVYWYQQALGLGLQFLLWYDEGEERNRGNFPPRFSGRQFPNYSSELNVNALELEDSALYLCASRALVSSYNSPLHFGNGTRLTVT.

The chain joins TRBV6-1 to TRBJ1-3; the match to TRBD1 covers 8 bases. This CDR3 region has 15 residues. The trim removed 8 bases at V and 2 bases at J, leaving 8 bases unmatched. The germline V gene has CDR1 MNHNS and CDR2 SASEGT. The CDR3 sequence is CASSYSGGPGNTIYF. CDR3 nucleotides: TGTGCCAGCTCCTACTCAGGGGGCCCTGGAAACACCATATATTTT.

This clone was observed a single time. V is TRBV5-4 and J is TRBJ2-4; no clear D. CDR3 size: 13 residues. V gave up 4 bases and J gave up 8 bases, with 13 bases separating them. The germline V gene has CDR1 SGHNT and CDR2 YYREEE (reference sequence). The CDR3 bases are TGTGCCAGCAGCGGGCCCACCGAGGACATTCAGTACTTC. It is translated as CASSGPTEDIQYF.

Details on this clone: The germline gene is not matched at one end of the junction; a read error may be the cause. The V call is TRBV7-2, the J call TRBJ2-7, with 8 bases fitting TRBD1. Per the germline V gene, CDR1 is SGHTA and CDR2 is FQGNSA. There are 15 residues in the CDR3. The CDR3 region has the DNA TGTGCCAGCAGCTTAGCGGCGGGACAGGATGTCGAGCAGCACTTC. Protein sequence: CASSLAAGQDVEQHF.

CDR3: CASSPGGGVSETQYF. In DNA form, the CDR3 reads TGTGCCAGCAGCCCAGGCGGGGGGGTGTCAGAGACCCAGTACTTC. This chain links TRBV9 with TRBJ2-5; TRBD2 matches at 9 bases. Unmatched junction bases numbered 8, after V lost 4 bases and J lost 4 bases. Germline loops: CDR1 SGDLS, CDR2 YYNGEE. This CDR3 region has 15 residues.

V is TRBV6-5 and J is TRBJ1-5; TRBD1 is a possible D gene (5 bases). Between the trimmed V and J ends, which lost 6 bases and 9 bases, there was a span of 15 bases. This CDR3 region has 13 residues. Per the germline V gene, CDR1 is MNHEY and CDR2 is SVGAGI. Here the CDR3 reads CASSPRGSGPQHF. Here the CDR3 DNA reads TGTGCCAGCAGCCCGCGGGGGTCCGGGCCCCAGCATTTT.

This clone came up once. The chain combines TRBV5-6 with TRBJ2-5, with D unclear. Germline CDR1 reads SGHDT; CDR2 reads YYEEEE. Trimming stripped 1 base from V and 2 bases from J, with 9 bases between. CDR3 length: 14 amino acids. The CDR3 sequence is CASSLRNLQETQYF. CDR3 nucleotides: TGTGCCAGCAGCTTGAGGAACTTACAAGAGACCCAGTACTTC.

This chain links TRBV4-2 with TRBJ1-1; the D gene is possibly TRBD1 (5 bases). The CDR3 length is 16 residues. Trimming removed 0 bases at V and 1 base at J, with 12 bases between. Germline CDR1 is LGHNA and CDR2 is YNFKEQ. The CDR3 here is CASSQEGLAGNTEAFF. The CDR3 bases are TGTGCCAGCAGCCAAGAGGGACTAGCGGGGAACACTGAAGCTTTCTTT.

This chain links TRBV6-1 with TRBJ1-2; D possibly corresponds to TRBD1 (5 bases). Per the germline V gene, CDR1 is MNHNS and CDR2 is SASEGT. Trimming shortened V by 1 base and J by 1 base, and 10 bases separated the two germline ends. The CDR3 sequence is 15 residues long. DNA of the CDR3: TGTGCCAGCAGTGAAGTCGACAGAAGTAACTATGGCTACACCTTC. It yields the protein CASSEVDRSNYGYTF.

The CDR3 DNA is TGTGCCACCACCGGCGGAGTGGGAGCGGGGGGCCGCGATGAGCAGTTCTTC. This translates into CATTGGVGAGGRDEQFF. This sequence joins TRBV21-1 and TRBJ2-1; the table's D call, TRBD2, has no DNA check behind it. TRBV21-1 is labeled a pseudogene. CDR3 length: 17 residues.

The V call is TRBV5-4, the J call TRBJ2-3; D may be TRBD2 (6 bases). The CDR3 has 14 residues. V lost 4 bases, J lost 2 bases, and 11 bases lay in between. From germline, CDR1 is SGHNT and CDR2 YYREEE (reference sequence). The CDR3 loop is CASSRGGFTDTQYF. CDR3 in DNA: TGTGCCAGCAGCCGTGGGGGGTTCACAGATACGCAGTATTTT.

This clone has only a few counts. V and J are TRBV2 and TRBJ1-1; D is unresolved. Trimming removed 8 bases from V and 0 bases from J, with 10 bases in between. The CDR3 totals 13 residues. CDR1 SNHLY and CDR2 FYNNEI come from the germline V gene. This CDR3 is CASGSHMNTEAFF. CDR3 sequence (DNA): TGTGCCAGCGGATCCCACATGAACACTGAAGCTTTCTTT.

The V call is TRBV7-2, the J call TRBJ1-4, with 7 bases that match TRBD1. The V gene's germline CDR1 is SGHTA and CDR2 FQGNSA. V dropped 3 bases and J dropped 4; count of bases not matched to a gene: 2. CDR3 length: 14 residues. The CDR3 reads CASSLTGLNEKLFF. CDR3 bases: TGTGCCAGCAGCTTGACAGGGCTTAATGAAAAACTGTTTTTT.

Turning to this clone: Sequence at one end of the junction differs from germline and may be a read error. The CDR3 DNA follows: TGCGCCAGCAGTTTGGCGGATCAAGAGACCCAGTACTTC. As protein: CASSLADQETQYF. The chain recombines TRBV5-1 with TRBJ2-5; no reliable D call. Per the germline V gene, CDR1 is SGHRS and CDR2 is YFSETQ. The CDR3 extends over 13 amino acids. The full variable domain, completed using reference TRBV5-1 and TRBJ2-5, is KAGVTQTPRYLIKTRGQQVTLSCSPISGHRSVSWYQQTPGQGLQFLFEYFSETQRNKGNFPGRFSGRQFSNSRSEMNVSTLELGDSALYLCASSLADQETQYFGPGTRLLVL.

The CDR3 DNA follows: TGCGCCAGCAGCTTGTCTTACGGGGATGAGCAGTTCTTC. Its translation is CASSLSYGDEQFF. The chain is built from TRBV5-1 and TRBJ2-1; tentative D call: TRBD2 (5 bases). This CDR3 comprises 13 residues. The V end lost 1 base, the J end lost 8 bases, and 10 bases lay between the germline ends. The germline gives CDR1 SGHRS, CDR2 YFSETQ.

The chain couples TRBV5-1 to TRBJ2-6; perhaps TRBD1 as D (6 bases). V lost 4 bases to trimming and J lost 4 bases, with 15 bases between them. Germline V gene lookup returns CDR1 SGHRS and CDR2 YFSETQ. There are 16 residues in the CDR3. CDR3 residues: CASSLTPGVGANVLTF. The CDR3 DNA is TGCGCCAGCAGCCTCACTCCAGGGGTCGGGGCCAACGTCCTGACTTTC.

The chain employs TRBV4-1 and TRBJ1-2; the match to TRBD1 covers 7 bases. The V gene's germline CDR1 is MGHRA and CDR2 YSYEKL. The CDR3 runs 16 residues. J gave up 0 bases and V 6 bases, and 10 bases lay outside the gene matches. The CDR3 region is CASRYRDSYSNYGYTF. Here the CDR3 DNA reads TGCGCCAGCAGGTACCGGGACAGTTATTCTAACTATGGCTACACCTTC.

The rearrangement links TRBV7-8 to TRBJ1-1, with D hard to call. Germline values: CDR1 SGHVS, CDR2 FQNEAQ. The ends were cut back, 5 bases at V and 1 base at J, with 14 bases in the middle. The CDR3 length is 15 residues. CDR3 amino acids: CASSPRVGRNTEAFF. The DNA for the CDR3 is TGTGCCAGCAGCCCAAGGGTCGGACGGAACACTGAAGCTTTCTTT.

The count of this clone is one. The CDR3 here is CASSNGQGPYEQYF. CDR3 DNA sequence: TGTGCCAGCAGCAACGGACAGGGTCCCTACGAGCAGTACTTC. The chain carries TRBV7-9 and TRBJ2-7; TRBD1 aligns across 8 bases. The V gene end was trimmed by 5 bases and the J gene end by 2 bases; junction bases not matched to a gene: 5. The CDR3 sequence is 14 residues long. Per germline, CDR1 SEHNR and CDR2 FQNEAQ (reference sequence).

The V call is TRBV6-1, the J call TRBJ2-2; TRBD1 matches 10 bases. The CDR3 is 13 amino acids. Trimming took 9 bases from V and 7 from J; bases not matched to a gene: 5. The V gene's germline CDR1 is MNHNS and CDR2 SASEGT. This CDR3 reads CASRQGAVGELFF. The CDR3 DNA is TGTGCCAGTCGACAGGGGGCGGTCGGGGAGCTGTTTTTT.

J is TRBJ2-7 and V is TRBV6-1; the D gene could be TRBD1 or TRBD2 (7 bases each). This CDR3 has 15 amino acids. Per germline, CDR1 MNHNS and CDR2 SASEGT. V was cut by 5 bases and J by 1 base, with 15 bases left in between. The CDR3 sequence is CASSNGGTVSYEQYF. For the CDR3, the DNA is TGTGCCAGCAGTAACGGGGGGACAGTATCCTACGAGCAGTACTTC.

This rearrangement joins TRBV10-2 to TRBJ2-7, with 8 positions matching TRBD1. The germline V gene has CDR1 WSHSY and CDR2 SAAADI. The CDR3 covers 14 residues. With V trimmed by 5 bases and J by 2 bases, 5 bases remained unmatched. Here the CDR3 reads CASSSRTGTYEQYF. The CDR3 DNA reads as TGCGCCAGCAGTTCCAGGACAGGGACCTACGAGCAGTACTTC.

The rearrangement uses TRBV5-4 and TRBJ1-2; D perhaps matches TRBD1 (6 bases). CDR1 and CDR2 from the germline V gene are SGHNT and YYREEE (reference sequence). This CDR3 has 14 residues. Trimming left V 0 bases short and J 2 bases short, with 8 bases between. The CDR3 DNA reads TGTGCCAGCAGCTTGGGGACAGCCAACTATGGCTACACCTTC. This sequence encodes CASSLGTANYGYTF.

The chain combines TRBV27 with TRBJ1-6; the D is unclear. The CDR3 is 15 amino acids. V lost 2 bases and J 3 bases, leaving 8 bases between the germline ends. CDR1 and CDR2 (germline): MNHEY, SMNVEV (reference sequence). CDR3 residues: CASSLADIYNSPLHF. Here the CDR3 DNA reads TGTGCCAGCAGTTTAGCAGACATCTATAATTCACCCCTCCACTTT.